Each of the 16 T cell receptor beta chains below was sequenced from the same sample in a study of graft-versus-host responses after intestinal transplantation. The data were produced by immunoSEQ multiplex PCR, yet TCRdb's version contains in-frame clones alone and is incomplete. The sample lists approximately 20,000 clones; roughly nine tenths were seen once. The starting material was PBMCs, obtained more than 220 days after intestinal transplant. Receptor source: a human patient who received an intestinal transplant, so some T cells may come from the graft donor.

This clone showed up just once. The chain couples TRBV4-1 to TRBJ2-7, with D unresolved. Germline V CDR1 and CDR2: MGHRA, YSYEKL. Trimming pared 0 bases from V and 3 bases from J, leaving 9 bases between. This CDR3 is 14 amino acids long. CDR3 bases: TGCGCCAGCAGCCAAGATTACCTCTACTACGAGCAGTACTTC. Its protein product is CASSQDYLYYEQYF.

V is TRBV9 and J is TRBJ2-1; 10 nucleotides agree with TRBD2. J lost 6 bases, V lost 0 bases, and 3 bases had no gene match. Germline V CDR1 and CDR2: SGDLS, YYNGEE. The CDR3 has 15 amino acids. This chain's CDR3 is CASSVAASGGNEQFF. The DNA of the CDR3 is TGTGCCAGCAGCGTAGCGGCTAGCGGGGGCAATGAGCAGTTCTTC.

Only one count was recorded for this clone. This sequence joins TRBV2 and TRBJ2-1; D unclear. Per germline, CDR1 SNHLY and CDR2 FYNNEI. This CDR3 contains 12 residues. Between the trimmed V and J ends, which lost 7 bases and 7 bases, there was a span of 11 bases. The chain's CDR3 is CASKNSLNEQFF. The CDR3 DNA is TGTGCCAGCAAGAACAGCCTAAATGAGCAGTTCTTC.

The chain has TRBV4-1 and TRBJ1-3; 10 bases fit TRBD1. The CDR3 consists of 15 residues. Germline CDR1 is MGHRA and CDR2 is YSYEKL. V was pared by 3 bases and J by 3 bases, with 2 bases of the junction left unmatched. The CDR3 protein is CASSQDRGYGNTIYF. In nucleotides, the CDR3 is TGCGCCAGCAGCCAGGACAGGGGGTATGGAAACACCATATATTTT.

The genes are TRBV2 and TRBJ2-7; 9 nucleotides line up with TRBD2. Germline V lookup: CDR1 SNHLY, CDR2 FYNNEI. This CDR3 spans 14 amino acids. With V trimmed by 6 bases and J by 4 bases, 7 bases remained unmatched. The DNA of the CDR3 is TGTGCCAGCAGGGAGCGGGGGGTTGGTTACGAGCAGTACTTC. Amino acids: CASRERGVGYEQYF.

This rearrangement joins TRBV2 to TRBJ2-2, with TRBD2 matching over 8 bases. Trimming took 10 bases from V and 5 from J; bases not matched to a gene: 9. Germline V gives CDR1 SNHLY, CDR2 FYNNEI. The CDR3 is made up of 14 amino acids. CDR3 protein: CAKRGRTGTGELFF. The CDR3 DNA reads as TGTGCCAAGCGGGGGCGTACGGGAACCGGGGAGCTGTTTTTT.

The chain combines TRBV5-1 with TRBJ2-1; 9 bases line up with TRBD2. The length of the CDR3 is 17 residues. The ends lost 4 bases at V and 6 bases at J; junction bases unmatched: 14. The germline V gene has CDR1 SGHRS and CDR2 YFSETQ. In DNA, the CDR3 is TGCGCCAGCAGCCGTACAGGGGTACCTAGCGGGGCCAATGAGCAGTTCTTC. Translation gives CASSRTGVPSGANEQFF.

This clone was detected a few times. The V call is TRBV6-1, the J call TRBJ1-1; D not resolved. Germline V CDR1 and CDR2: MNHNS, SASEGT. V shed 4 bases and J shed 4 bases, with 10 bases lying between them. The CDR3 is 13 residues long. The CDR3 nucleotides are TGTGCCAGCAGTGTCCCTTTACTCACTGAAGCTTTCTTT. Its translation: CASSVPLLTEAFF.

This chain links TRBV5-1 with TRBJ1-1; D is uncertain. From germline, CDR1 is SGHRS and CDR2 YFSETQ. The CDR3 is 13 amino acids. Trimming removed 0 bases at V and 3 bases at J, with 6 bases between. The CDR3 spells CASSLVGYTEAFF. CDR3 nucleotides: TGCGCCAGCAGCTTGGTGGGGTACACTGAAGCTTTCTTT.

This clone was seen a handful of times. The V and J genes are TRBV19 and TRBJ1-1; no clear D. Germline values: CDR1 LNHDA, CDR2 SQIVND (reference sequence). This CDR3 contains 13 residues. The V end lost 5 bases, the J end lost 0 bases, and 7 bases lay between the germline ends. CDR3 sequence: CASSPQVNTEAFF. CDR3 bases: TGTGCCAGTAGTCCCCAAGTGAACACTGAAGCTTTCTTT.

The chain combines TRBV13 with TRBJ1-1; D unresolved. Germline V gene lookup returns CDR1 PRHDT and CDR2 FYEKMQ (reference sequence). The CDR3 is 13 residues long. The V end was cut by 4 bases, the J end by 0 bases, with 6 bases between. This chain's CDR3 is CASSSEVNTEAFF. The CDR3, as DNA: TGTGCCAGCAGCTCGGAGGTGAACACTGAAGCTTTCTTT.

The chain uses TRBV28 and TRBJ2-3; 9 nucleotides align to TRBD1. The germline gives CDR1 MDHEN, CDR2 SYDVKM. CDR3 length: 15 amino acids. The J segment lost 6 bases and the V segment lost 9 bases, leaving 13 bases of the junction unmatched. CDR3 sequence: CASGEGQGKGDTQYF. The CDR3 DNA sequence: TGTGCCAGTGGTGAGGGACAGGGTAAAGGGGATACGCAGTATTTT.

The V call is TRBV13, the J call TRBJ2-5; 9 bases align to TRBD2. Germline V gives CDR1 PRHDT, CDR2 FYEKMQ (reference sequence). The CDR3 length is 17 residues. Unmatched junction bases numbered 12, after V lost 6 bases and J lost 1 base. The CDR3 DNA reads TGTGCCAGCAGTTTTAGCGGGCTAGCGGGGCCCCAAGAGACCCAGTACTTC. Encoded protein: CASSFSGLAGPQETQYF.

The rearrangement links TRBV27 to TRBJ2-5; D unresolved. V lost 2 bases, J lost 4 bases, and 11 bases lay in between. CDR3 length: 14 amino acids. Germline V gives CDR1 MNHEY, CDR2 SMNVEV (reference sequence). CDR3 nucleotide sequence: TGTGCCAGCAGTTTAGGGGTGGGCGGAGAGACCCAGTACTTC. This sequence encodes CASSLGVGGETQYF.

The chain carries TRBV2 and TRBJ2-1, with D perhaps matching TRBD1 or TRBD2 (6 bases each). The ends were cut back, 7 bases at V and 4 bases at J, with 11 bases in the middle. This CDR3 is built from 13 residues. Looked up from germline, CDR1 is SNHLY and CDR2 is FYNNEI. The CDR3 here is CASKGGVYNEQFF. DNA for the CDR3: TGTGCCAGCAAGGGGGGAGTTTACAATGAGCAGTTCTTC.

The chain has TRBV4-3 and TRBJ2-1; 8 positions agree with TRBD2. The V and J ends lost 3 bases and 2 bases, in that order; junction bases with no gene match: 6. Germline CDR1 is LGHNA and CDR2 is YSLEER. The CDR3 has 16 residues. CDR3 residues: CASSHAAGGPYNEQFF. CDR3 in DNA: TGCGCCAGCAGCCACGCCGCGGGGGGACCCTACAATGAGCAGTTCTTC.